The 16 T cell receptor beta chains reported below all come from one sample, sequenced in a study of blood T cell repertoires in COVID-19. TCRdb's table, derived via immunoSEQ multiplex PCR, lists solely in-frame clones and lacks some. Among over 50,000 clones listed, around 85% were seen once. Input material: peripheral blood. The origin of the receptors is a man between 65 and 79 years old with acute or convalescent COVID-19.

The CDR3 spells CASSEDFLRQFF. CDR3 nucleotide sequence: TGTGCCAGCAGCGAGGACTTCTTGAGGCAGTTCTTC. The chain couples TRBV7-9 to TRBJ2-1, with TRBD2 as a possible D gene (5 bases). The CDR3 loop spans 12 amino acids. V was clipped by 5 bases and J by 12 bases, with 14 bases between them. CDR1 is SEHNR and CDR2 is FQNEAQ in the germline V gene (reference sequence).

CDR3: CASSDRTGFNEQFF. The CDR3 DNA follows: TGTGCCAGCAGTGATAGGACAGGGTTCAATGAGCAGTTCTTC. The chain is built from TRBV6-1 and TRBJ2-1; 8 positions agree with TRBD1. The CDR3 runs 14 residues. CDR1 is MNHNS and CDR2 is SASEGT in the germline V gene. Germline trimming cut 3 bases from V and 6 bases from J; bases unmatched to any gene: 4.

V is TRBV24-1 and J is TRBJ2-3; TRBD2 agrees at 8 bases. In germline, CDR1 is KGHDR, CDR2 SFDVKD. The CDR3 contains 16 residues. The junction had 8 bases not matched to a gene; V was cut back by 5 bases and J by 2 bases. The CDR3: CATSAPGGGNTDTQYF. CDR3 sequence (DNA): TGTGCCACCAGTGCCCCAGGCGGGGGGAACACAGATACGCAGTATTTT.

V and J are TRBV10-3 and TRBJ2-7; 14 bases align to TRBD2. The CDR3 has 16 residues. CDR1 is ENHRY, CDR2 SYGVKD, per germline. J gave up 0 bases and V 4 bases, and 2 bases lay outside the gene matches. CDR3 loop: CAISGTSGGPSYEQYF. CDR3 DNA sequence: TGTGCCATCAGTGGGACTAGCGGGGGGCCCTCCTACGAGCAGTACTTC.

The count of this clone is one. The genes are TRBV5-1 and TRBJ2-7; 9 bases map to TRBD2. Trimming removed 4 bases from V and 2 bases from J; junction bases left unmatched: 10. The CDR3 totals 16 residues. The germline V gene has CDR1 SGHRS and CDR2 YFSETQ. The CDR3 DNA reads TGCGCCAGCAGCCTACCCCCGGGACTAGCTACCTACGAGCAGTACTTC. Translating it yields CASSLPPGLATYEQYF.

The rearrangement uses TRBV18 and TRBJ1-2; D unresolved. The CDR3 consists of 13 residues. In germline, CDR1 is KGHSH, CDR2 LQKENI. V was cut by 6 bases and J by 6 bases, with 14 bases left in between. The CDR3 is CASSPMGGNGYTF. CDR3 nucleotides: TGTGCCAGCTCCCCTATGGGAGGGAATGGCTACACCTTC. The complete variable domain, with remaining parts taken from reference TRBV18 and TRBJ1-2, reads NAGVMQNPRHLVRRRGQEARLRCSPMKGHSHVYWYRQLPEEGLKFMVYLQKENIIDESGMPKERFSAEFPKEGPSILRIQQVVRGDSAAYFCASSPMGGNGYTFGSGTRLTVV.

This chain connects TRBV3-1 (or the pseudogene TRBV3-2) to TRBJ2-1; 10 bases fit TRBD2. CDR1 is LGHDT, CDR2 YNNKEL, per germline (reference sequence). The V and J ends lost 0 bases and 5 bases, in that order; junction bases with no gene match: 7. The CDR3 totals 17 residues. In DNA, the CDR3 is TGTGCCAGCAGCCAAGATCAGCCAGCGGGGGGGCACAATGAGCAGTTCTTC. This codes for CASSQDQPAGGHNEQFF.

This clone was recorded only once. The chain links TRBV10-3 to TRBJ2-5; TRBD1 aligns across 9 bases. J was trimmed by 4 bases and V by 0 bases; bases with no gene match: 3. The CDR3 sequence is 15 residues long. Germline assignment: CDR1 ENHRY and CDR2 SYGVKD. CDR3 amino acids: CAISESWGQGETQYF. The CDR3 coding sequence is TGTGCCATCAGTGAGTCGTGGGGACAGGGAGAGACCCAGTACTTC.

The chain joins TRBV18 to TRBJ2-3, with TRBD1 matching 7 bases. With 1 base clipped from V and 0 bases from J, the junction kept 4 bases outside the gene matches. The germline CDR1 and CDR2 sequences are KGHSH and LQKENI. This CDR3 contains 16 residues. This CDR3 reads CASSPRDSTSTDTQYF. CDR3 coding DNA: TGTGCCAGCTCACCACGGGACAGCACTAGCACAGATACGCAGTATTTT.

The chain employs TRBV7-9 and TRBJ1-2; D gene unclear. The CDR3 extends over 13 amino acids. In germline, CDR1 is SEHNR, CDR2 FQNEAQ (reference sequence). V lost 0 bases to trimming and J lost 3 bases, with 5 bases between them. The CDR3, as DNA: TGTGCCAGCAGCTTAGCGCGCCACTATGGCTACACCTTC. Its protein is CASSLARHYGYTF.

The rearrangement uses TRBV2 and TRBJ2-3; TRBD2 agrees at 7 bases. Germline V lookup: CDR1 SNHLY, CDR2 FYNNEI. The J segment lost 5 bases and the V segment lost 6 bases, leaving 5 bases of the junction unmatched. The CDR3 extends over 13 amino acids. The CDR3 bases are TGTGCCAGCAGCCGGGACTACGGAGATACGCAGTATTTT. Encoded protein: CASSRDYGDTQYF.

The sample holds a few counts of this clone. The CDR3 DNA sequence: TGTGCCAGTAGTAAACAGGCGAATGAAAAACTGTTTTTT. This sequence encodes CASSKQANEKLFF. The genes are TRBV19 and TRBJ1-4, with D possibly being TRBD1 (5 bases). The V and J ends lost 4 bases and 5 bases respectively, with 8 bases between them. CDR3 length equals 13 residues. CDR1 is LNHDA and CDR2 is SQIVND in the germline V gene (reference sequence).

The sample holds a few counts of this clone. The CDR3 is CASSNRGGDRVGQPQHF. The CDR3 region has the DNA TGTGCCAGCAGCAACAGGGGAGGGGACAGGGTCGGTCAGCCCCAGCATTTT. The chain recombines TRBV21-1 with TRBJ1-5; no check of the table's D call, TRBD1, against the DNA was made. TRBV21-1 is described as a pseudogene. The CDR3 extends over 17 amino acids.

The chain is built from TRBV19 and TRBJ2-3, with TRBD1 matching over 7 bases. V was pared by 10 bases and J by 1 base, with 11 bases of the junction left unmatched. Germline values: CDR1 LNHDA, CDR2 SQIVND (reference sequence). This CDR3 is 15 amino acids long. CDR3 coding DNA: TGTGCCACCCGGGACAGCCCACGGGGCACAGATACGCAGTATTTT. Translating gives CATRDSPRGTDTQYF.

V usage is TRBV5-1 and J usage is TRBJ2-3, with 8 bases matching TRBD2. The germline V gene encodes CDR1 SGHRS and CDR2 YFSETQ. The ends lost 0 bases at V and 4 bases at J; junction bases unmatched: 4. CDR3 length: 15 residues. The CDR3 loop reads CASSLDGGAADTQYF. DNA of the CDR3: TGCGCCAGCAGCTTGGACGGGGGGGCGGCAGATACGCAGTATTTT.

This clone was observed a handful of times. The chain recombines TRBV12-3 or TRBV12-4 with TRBJ1-1, with D maybe TRBD1 (5 bases). Trimming pared 3 bases from V and 5 bases from J, leaving 10 bases between. This CDR3 has 13 amino acids. This CDR3 reads CASSFAGVTEAFF. DNA for the CDR3: TGTGCCAGCAGTTTTGCGGGGGTGACTGAAGCTTTCTTT.